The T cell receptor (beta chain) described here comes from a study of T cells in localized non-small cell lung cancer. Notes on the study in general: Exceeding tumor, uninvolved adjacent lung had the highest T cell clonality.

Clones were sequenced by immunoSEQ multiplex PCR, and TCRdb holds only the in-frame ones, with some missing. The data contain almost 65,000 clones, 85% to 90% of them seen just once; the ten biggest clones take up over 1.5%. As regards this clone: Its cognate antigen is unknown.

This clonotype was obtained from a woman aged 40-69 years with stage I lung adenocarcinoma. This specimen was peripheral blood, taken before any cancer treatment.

Written as DNA, the CDR3 is TGTGCCAGCAGCTTACTTGTCTACCGGGACCCCGGTTGGAGTGAAAAACTGTTTTTT. Amino acid sequence: CASSLLVYRDPGWSEKLFF. V and J are TRBV11-2 and TRBJ1-4; TRBD1 might be the D (5 bases). Germline CDR1 is SGHAT and CDR2 is FQNNGV. This CDR3 is built from 19 residues. Trimming removed 2 bases at V and 7 bases at J, with 26 bases between.